Below are 30 T cell receptor beta chains sequenced from a single sample in a study of patients and donors after allogeneic stem cell transplantation. Each CDR3 protein gets one entry after TCRdb re-called the RT-PCR reads with MiXCR. In the table there are tens of thousands of distinct CDR3 sequences, around 5% of which are singletons. Source material: blood, either unsorted or a sorted T cell fraction (not recorded which). The receptors derive from a human donor who was either an allogeneic HSCT recipient or a stem cell or donor lymphocyte infusion donor (not recorded which). It is not recorded whose cells these are; they may come from a transplant donor.

This clonotype was seen a handful of times. This chain joins TRBV6-2 or TRBV6-3 and TRBJ1-4, with 8 bases lining up with TRBD1. Germline CDR1 is MNHEY and CDR2 is SVGEGT. V shed 2 bases, J shed 7 bases, and the junction held 3 bases outside the gene matches. The CDR3 runs to 14 residues. This CDR3 reads CASSYPGGGEKLFF. The CDR3 region has the DNA TGTGCCAGCAGTTACCCAGGGGGCGGTGAAAAACTGTTTTTT.

This clonotype occurred many times. This chain connects TRBV18 to TRBJ1-1; 7 positions match TRBD1. V gave up 6 bases and J gave up 6 bases; unmatched junction bases: 7. The CDR3 is 13 amino acids. The germline V gene encodes CDR1 KGHSH and CDR2 LQKENI. The CDR3 loop reads CASSQGQRSEAFF. DNA for the CDR3: TGTGCCAGCTCCCAGGGACAGAGGTCTGAAGCTTTCTTT.

This clonotype was counted many times. The genes are TRBV12-3 or TRBV12-4 and TRBJ1-2, with D perhaps matching TRBD1 (5 bases). The V and J ends lost 5 bases and 6 bases respectively, with 22 bases between them. This CDR3 has 16 amino acids. CDR3 DNA: TGTGCCAGCAGTCTTCGGGACCGAGGCCGGGGGAATGGCTACACCTTC. Amino acids: CASSLRDRGRGNGYTF.

This clonotype was recorded at least ten times. V is TRBV28 and J is TRBJ2-7, with no clear D. Deletions cut 6 bases from V and 7 bases from J, with 10 bases between. Germline CDR1 MDHEN, CDR2 SYDVKM. The CDR3 contains 11 residues. DNA of the CDR3: TGTGCCAGCAGACAGATGCGGGAGCAGTACTTC. Its translation is CASRQMREQYF.

The sample holds many counts of this clonotype. This chain uses TRBV7-9 with TRBJ2-2, with D possibly matching TRBD1 (5 bases). Per the germline V gene, CDR1 is SEHNR and CDR2 is FQNEAQ (reference sequence). Trimming cost V 2 bases and J 3 bases, with 7 bases left between them. The CDR3 is made up of 14 amino acids. CDR3 in amino acids: CASSLQGYTGELFF. DNA of the CDR3: TGTGCCAGCAGCTTACAGGGCTACACCGGGGAGCTGTTTTTT.

V is TRBV24-1 and J is TRBJ2-3; 10 nucleotides align to TRBD2. Trimming at V came to 3 bases and at J to 0 bases, leaving 2 bases not matched to a gene. The CDR3 consists of 16 residues. Germline loops: CDR1 KGHDR, CDR2 SFDVKD. This chain's CDR3 is CATSDTTSGSTDTQYF. The CDR3 bases are TGTGCCACCAGTGATACGACTAGCGGGAGCACAGATACGCAGTATTTT.

This clonotype was found many times. This chain uses TRBV27 with TRBJ1-5; no firm D call. Germline CDR1 reads MNHEY; CDR2 reads SMNVEV (reference sequence). The CDR3 is 14 residues long. Trimming pared 4 bases from V and 4 bases from J, leaving 11 bases between. Here the CDR3 DNA reads TGTGCCAGCAGTTCCCCCGGGAGGAATCAGCCCCAGCATTTT. It codes for CASSSPGRNQPQHF.

This clonotype was seen a handful of times. V is TRBV6-1 and J is TRBJ1-2; the match to TRBD1 covers 8 bases. In germline, CDR1 is MNHNS, CDR2 SASEGT. This CDR3 contains 14 residues. With V trimmed by 5 bases and J by 7 bases, 9 bases remained unmatched. The CDR3 loop reads CASSPGTGRGGYTF. CDR3 bases: TGTGCCAGCAGTCCCGGGACAGGCCGCGGTGGCTACACCTTC.

This clonotype appeared many times. The chain joins TRBV20-1 to TRBJ2-3, with D perhaps given as TRBD1 or TRBD2 (5 bases each). The CDR3 runs 19 residues. Germline V gene lookup returns CDR1 DFQATT and CDR2 SNEGSKA (reference sequence). The V end was cut by 0 bases, the J end by 0 bases, with 22 bases between. Here the CDR3 reads CSARDPTVLRGHSTDTQYF. CDR3 DNA sequence: TGCAGTGCTAGAGACCCTACGGTCCTCCGGGGCCACAGCACAGATACGCAGTATTTT.

This clonotype was recorded many times. The CDR3 protein is CASSHNRVNIQYF. The CDR3 bases are TGTGCCAGCAGCCACAACAGGGTAAACATTCAGTACTTC. The genes are TRBV7-9 and TRBJ2-4; possibly TRBD1 for D (6 bases). The CDR3 covers 13 residues. V was clipped by 5 bases and J by 6 bases, with 11 bases between them. The V gene's germline CDR1 is SEHNR and CDR2 FQNEAQ (reference sequence).

The V call is TRBV11-2, the J call TRBJ2-2; D unclear. The CDR3 sequence is 12 residues long. Germline CDR1 and CDR2: SGHAT and FQNNGV. With 0 bases removed from V and 7 bases from J, the gap between germline ends came to 3 bases. The CDR3 reads CASSLEFGELFF. The DNA for the CDR3 is TGTGCCAGCAGCTTAGAGTTCGGGGAGCTGTTTTTT.

This clonotype was counted many times. This rearrangement joins TRBV20-1 to TRBJ2-7; 8 bases fit TRBD1. With V trimmed by 0 bases and J by 3 bases, 4 bases remained unmatched. The germline CDR1 and CDR2 sequences are DFQATT and SNEGSKA (reference sequence). The length of the CDR3 is 14 residues. CDR3 DNA sequence: TGCAGTGCTAGAGAGACAGGGGAGCTCTACGAGCAGTACTTC. Its translation is CSARETGELYEQYF.

This clonotype was picked up many times. The chain has TRBV11-2 and TRBJ2-3; TRBD2 matches 7 bases. This CDR3 has 18 residues. V shed 6 bases, J shed 5 bases, and the junction held 20 bases outside the gene matches. Germline V gene lookup returns CDR1 SGHAT and CDR2 FQNNGV. CDR3 region: CASRGDYRWVVGQDTQYF. The CDR3, as DNA: TGTGCCAGCAGGGGGGACTACCGTTGGGTTGTTGGGCAAGATACGCAGTATTTT. The variable domain in full, with the rest retrieved from reference TRBV11-2 and TRBJ2-3, is EAGVAQSPRYKIIEKRQSVAFWCNPISGHATLYWYQQILGQGPKLLIQFQNNGVVDDSQLPKDRFSAERLKGVDSTLKIQPAKLEDSAVYLCASRGDYRWVVGQDTQYFGPGTRLTVL.

This clonotype has a count of ten or more. The rearrangement links TRBV6-1 to TRBJ1-6; 7 bases map to TRBD1. The CDR3 is 14 amino acids. V shed 4 bases and J 10 bases; nucleotides not matched to a gene: 7. Germline V gene lookup returns CDR1 MNHNS and CDR2 SASEGT. The DNA for the CDR3 is TGTGCCAGCAGTGTAACAGGGGCTGGGTCACCCCTCCACTTT. The encoded protein is CASSVTGAGSPLHF.

This clonotype was seen a few times. This sequence joins TRBV6-1 and TRBJ2-1; D is undetermined. This CDR3 is built from 13 residues. V was cut by 3 bases and J by 4 bases, with 7 bases left in between. Germline CDR1 MNHNS, CDR2 SASEGT. The CDR3 DNA reads TGTGCCAGCAGTGACGGGCTTTACAATGAGCAGTTCTTC. Its protein is CASSDGLYNEQFF.

There are many counts of this clonotype. In DNA form, the CDR3 reads TGTGCCATCAGTGTGACAGGGAAGGACACTGAAGCTTTCTTT. This sequence encodes CAISVTGKDTEAFF. This sequence joins TRBV10-3 and TRBJ1-1, with 7 positions matching TRBD1. Germline assignment: CDR1 ENHRY and CDR2 SYGVKD. There are 14 residues in the CDR3. Germline trimming cut 4 bases from V and 3 bases from J; bases unmatched to any gene: 5.

This rearrangement joins TRBV20-1 to TRBJ2-7; 11 bases align to TRBD1. This CDR3 has 15 residues. Germline assignment: CDR1 DFQATT and CDR2 SNEGSKA (reference sequence). The V segment lost 5 bases and the J segment 4 bases; nucleotides outside the gene matches: 10. CDR3 coding DNA: TGCAGTGCTCAAGAAGGGACAGGGGGTGGGTACGAGCAGTACTTC. This sequence encodes CSAQEGTGGGYEQYF.

This clonotype was detected many times. The V and J genes are TRBV9 and TRBJ2-1; a weak D match, TRBD2 (5 bases). The CDR3 is made up of 15 amino acids. Germline CDR1 is SGDLS and CDR2 is YYNGEE. Deletions cut 2 bases from V and 7 bases from J, with 16 bases between. The CDR3 spells CASSVLPASQNEQFF. In nucleotides, the CDR3 is TGTGCCAGCAGCGTCCTACCCGCTAGCCAAAATGAGCAGTTCTTC.

This clonotype was observed a handful of times. The chain is built from TRBV6-5 and TRBJ2-2; possible D gene TRBD2, 6 bases. The V end lost 2 bases, the J end lost 0 bases, and 7 bases lay between the germline ends. Germline V gene sequence: CDR1 MNHEY, CDR2 SVGAGI. This CDR3 is 15 amino acids long. CDR3 residues: CASSYGLTNTGELFF. CDR3 bases: TGTGCCAGCAGTTACGGACTAACGAACACCGGGGAGCTGTTTTTT.

This clonotype was observed a few times. V and J are TRBV7-8 and TRBJ2-7; 10 nucleotides agree with TRBD2. The CDR3 runs 16 residues. V was pared by 1 base and J by 1 base, with 4 bases of the junction left unmatched. CDR1 and CDR2 from the germline V gene are SGHVS and FQNEAQ. This chain's CDR3 is CASSLETSGLSYEQYF. In nucleotides, the CDR3 is TGTGCCAGCAGCTTAGAGACTAGCGGGCTTTCCTACGAGCAGTACTTC.

Ten or more counts support this clonotype. This chain links TRBV19 with TRBJ2-3; D is unclear. CDR1 LNHDA and CDR2 SQIVND come from the germline V gene (reference sequence). The CDR3 loop spans 12 amino acids. With 6 bases removed from V and 3 bases from J, the gap between germline ends came to 7 bases. This chain's CDR3 is CASSRRTDTQYF. In DNA form, the CDR3 reads TGTGCCAGTAGCCGACGGACAGATACGCAGTATTTT.

This clonotype was observed at least ten times. The chain couples TRBV18 to TRBJ1-1; tentatively, D is TRBD1 (5 bases). The CDR3 sequence is 13 residues long. With 6 bases removed from V and 4 bases from J, the gap between germline ends came to 12 bases. CDR1 is KGHSH, CDR2 LQKENI, per germline. The CDR3 sequence: CASSGGPGTEAFF. In nucleotides, the CDR3 is TGTGCCAGCTCTGGGGGACCAGGCACTGAAGCTTTCTTT.

Ten or more counts support this clonotype. The chain joins TRBV5-1 to TRBJ2-3, with D perhaps matching TRBD1 (7 bases). Germline-derived CDR1 and CDR2 are SGHRS and YFSETQ. The V end lost 0 bases, the J end lost 1 base, and 12 bases lay between the germline ends. CDR3 size: 16 residues. The CDR3 DNA follows: TGCGCCAGCAGCTTGGATGGGGGGACAGGCACAGATACGCAGTATTTT. As protein: CASSLDGGTGTDTQYF.

At least ten counts were recorded for this clonotype. The V gene is TRBV29-1, the J gene TRBJ2-7; D gene ambiguous. Trimming cost V 6 bases and J 3 bases, with 9 bases left between them. The germline CDR1 and CDR2 sequences are SQVTM and ANQGSEA. This CDR3 has 11 amino acids. The CDR3 nucleotides are TGCAGCGTCGTCAGCCTCTACGAGCAGTACTTC. The encoded protein is CSVVSLYEQYF.

This clonotype was counted a few times. The chain joins TRBV12-3 or TRBV12-4 to TRBJ2-1; D ambiguous. Trimming pared 3 bases from V and 7 bases from J, leaving 19 bases between. The CDR3 sequence is 16 residues long. The CDR3 DNA reads TGTGCCAGCAGTTTTTACGCTGATCGGGCTGGGAATGAGCAGTTCTTC. Residues: CASSFYADRAGNEQFF.

Many counts were recorded for this clonotype. The chain links TRBV4-1 to TRBJ2-1; 13 positions match TRBD2. The CDR3 contains 15 residues. In germline, CDR1 is MGHRA, CDR2 YSYEKL. J was trimmed by 5 bases and V by 6 bases; bases with no gene match: 4. This CDR3 reads CASRHGLAGDNEQFF. The CDR3 bases are TGCGCCAGCAGACACGGACTAGCGGGGGACAATGAGCAGTTCTTC.

This clonotype was seen a handful of times. The chain joins TRBV2 to TRBJ2-5; TRBD2 matches at 13 bases. The ends lost 5 bases at V and 5 bases at J; junction bases unmatched: 2. CDR1 SNHLY and CDR2 FYNNEI come from the germline V gene. The CDR3 consists of 14 residues. CDR3 bases: TGTGCCAGCAGTAAACTAGCGGGGGGGGAGACCCAGTACTTC. This translates into CASSKLAGGETQYF. Filled out from reference TRBV2 and TRBJ2-5, the complete variable domain reads EPEVTQTPSHQVTQMGQEVILRCVPISNHLYFYWYRQILGQKVEFLVSFYNNEISEKSEIFDDQFSVERPDGSNFTLKIRSTKLEDSAMYFCASSKLAGGETQYFGPGTRLLVL.

This clonotype was seen many times. J is TRBJ1-1 and V is TRBV12-3 or TRBV12-4; D is uncertain. The CDR3 length is 15 residues. V was trimmed by 6 bases and J by 4 bases, leaving 18 bases between them. The CDR3 DNA reads TGTGCCAGCAGGGCTACTAAGTCCGCGGGCACTGAAGCTTTCTTT. Residues: CASRATKSAGTEAFF.

This clonotype was observed many times. The chain is built from TRBV11-2 and TRBJ2-1, with TRBD2 as a possible D gene (5 bases). The CDR3 covers 16 residues. Per the germline V gene, CDR1 is SGHAT and CDR2 is FQNNGV. The germline V and J ends were trimmed by 0 bases and 7 bases, with 16 bases remaining between them. The CDR3 here is CASSLDQAVRWNEQFF. CDR3 in DNA: TGTGCCAGCAGCTTAGATCAAGCGGTCCGATGGAATGAGCAGTTCTTC. The entire variable domain, with the rest obtained from reference TRBV11-2 and TRBJ2-1, is as follows: EAGVAQSPRYKIIEKRQSVAFWCNPISGHATLYWYQQILGQGPKLLIQFQNNGVVDDSQLPKDRFSAERLKGVDSTLKIQPAKLEDSAVYLCASSLDQAVRWNEQFFGPGTRLTVL.

The CDR3 nucleotides read TGTGCCAGCAGCTCCGGGACTAGCGGGAACAATGAGCAGTTCTTC. Amino acids: CASSSGTSGNNEQFF. The chain combines TRBV7-3 with TRBJ2-1; TRBD2 aligns across 13 bases. The CDR3 has 15 amino acids. Per germline, CDR1 SGHTA and CDR2 FQGTGA. Trimming at V came to 4 bases and at J to 5 bases, leaving 2 bases not matched to a gene.